This TCR beta chain appears in the sequencing data of a study of cytomegalovirus exposure and HLA in healthy donors. Study outcomes and limitations: Across donors, sequencing depth was assumed by presence/absence analyses to be roughly uniform.

About this clone itself: Its antigen is as yet unknown.

Primers: 60 Vbeta forward and 13 Jbeta reverse. Produced via immunoSEQ multiplex PCR; TCRdb's table is partial and in-frame only. The data contain 95,000 to 150,000 clones, less than 80% of them singletons. The length of the CDR3 is 16 residues. J lost 2 bases, V lost 3 bases, and 7 bases had no gene match. CDR1 and CDR2 (germline): SGHRS, YFSETQ. The sample was PBMCs. The chain links TRBV5-1 to TRBJ2-5, with 10 bases identical to TRBD1. This TCR was sampled from a man aged 30 to 39 in good health and CMV-seronegative. CDR3 sequence: CASSYRTGGTQETQYF. CDR3 DNA sequence: TGCGCCAGCAGCTACCGGACAGGGGGGACGCAAGAGACCCAGTACTTC. Complete variable domain (other parts from reference TRBV5-1 and TRBJ2-5): KAGVTQTPRYLIKTRGQQVTLSCSPISGHRSVSWYQQTPGQGLQFLFEYFSETQRNKGNFPGRFSGRQFSNSRSEMNVSTLELGDSALYLCASSYRTGGTQETQYFGPGTRLLVL.